The clone carrying this TCR beta chain was observed a handful of times. Its antigen remains unknown. The data originate from a study of post-analysis software for immune sequencing data. Overall study results and limits: Compared with controls, patients had more of 4 to 6 TRBV segments, including TRBV5-6, TRBV5-1 and TRBV20-1.

Germline loops: CDR1 MDHEN, CDR2 SYDVKM. The CDR3 is made up of 18 amino acids. Unique molecular identifiers were built into the TCR beta cDNA libraries. MiXCR, applied by TCRdb to the PCR reads, yields one record per CDR3 protein. The table lists about 760,000 distinct CDR3 sequences, 30% of them singletons. The J gene is TRBJ2-4, the V gene TRBV28, with D hard to call. TRBJ2-7 matches the DNA end more closely, so the J call is doubtful. The TCR comes from a girl aged 5-17 years with multiple sclerosis. The source material was blood. The chain's CDR3 is CASSFPTKDGPQWNEQYF. CDR3 nucleotides: TGTGCCAGCAGTTTTCCTACCAAGGACGGACCCCAATGGAACGAGCAGTACTTC.